This TCR beta chain derives from a study of blood T cell repertoires in COVID-19. Across the study: The United States, Italy and Spain supplied acute and convalescent COVID-19 samples.

Germline loops: CDR1 SGHTA, CDR2 FQGNSA. CDR3 length: 18 amino acids. V was pared by 4 bases and J by 0 bases, with 9 bases of the junction left unmatched. Authors' data handling: Amplifying reference gene primers gave estimates of nucleated cell counts. Generated by immunoSEQ multiplex PCR, the TCRdb table keeps only in-frame clones and is missing some. Clone size and V and J calls were adopted from that table, with D and trimming inferred from the DNA. The sample yields fewer than 120,000 clones, roughly 85% seen once. The source material was peripheral blood. The receptor was isolated from a human donor in a cohort sampled during active COVID-19. The rearrangement uses TRBV7-2 and TRBJ2-4, with TRBD2 identical over 10 bases. CDR3 in amino acids: CASSSSTSGNLAKNIQYF. CDR3 sequence (DNA): TGTGCCAGCAGCTCAAGTACTAGCGGGAACCTAGCCAAAAACATTCAGTACTTC. The entire variable domain, with the rest obtained from reference TRBV7-2 and TRBJ2-4, is as follows: GAGVSQSPSNKVTEKGKDVELRCDPISGHTALYWYRQSLGQGLEFLIYFQGNSAPDKSGLPSDRFSAERTGGSVSTLTIQRTQQEDSAVYLCASSSSTSGNLAKNIQYFGAGTRLSVL.